One sample yielded the 3 T cell receptor beta chains listed below, sequenced in a study of CD8+CD57+ T cells in acquired aplastic anemia. Genomic DNA, the template, was used for profiling of the TCR beta VDJ and CDR3. MiXCR, run by TCRdb on the reads, gives a single entry per CDR3 protein. In the table there are 150,000 to 200,000 distinct CDR3 sequences, approximately 40% of which are singletons. Sequencing was carried out using sorted CD4+, CD8+, or CD8+CD57+ T cells (not recorded which) from PBMCs. The receptors come from a human donor in good health.

This clonotype was observed many times. CDR3 residues: CSANLLAGGNEQFF. The CDR3 region has the DNA TGCAGTGCCAACCTACTAGCGGGAGGCAATGAGCAGTTCTTC. The chain combines TRBV20-1 with TRBJ2-1; TRBD2 matches at 12 bases. The CDR3 consists of 14 residues. CDR1 DFQATT and CDR2 SNEGSKA come from the germline V gene (reference sequence). J gave up 6 bases and V 6 bases, and 6 bases lay outside the gene matches.

This clonotype has a count of ten or more. The J gene is TRBJ1-1, the V gene TRBV10-2; D unresolved. The CDR3 sequence is 11 residues long. From germline, CDR1 is WSHSY and CDR2 SAAADI. V was pared by 6 bases and J by 6 bases, with 8 bases between. DNA of the CDR3: TGCGCCAGCAGAAGGGAAGCTGAAGCTTTCTTT. It specifies CASRREAEAFF.

The rearrangement links TRBV5-1 to TRBJ1-1; D not certain. Trimming took 2 bases from V and 1 from J, leaving 9 bases between them. Looked up from germline, CDR1 is SGHRS and CDR2 is YFSETQ. The CDR3 has 14 residues. The CDR3 loop is CASSFAGRNTEAFF. CDR3 in DNA: TGCGCCAGCAGCTTTGCGGGGAGGAACACTGAAGCTTTCTTT.